The present T cell receptor beta chain was sequenced within a study of T-cell memory formation after mild COVID-19. Background on the study: Largely, TCR clusters stayed within a single donor.

5'RACE with constant-segment primers yielded barcoded, UMI-tagged TCR alpha and TCR beta cDNA libraries. Using its own MiXCR run on the 5' RACE reads, TCRdb lists one record per CDR3 protein. The sample lists over 500,000 distinct CDR3 sequences, around a sixth occurring once. The CDR3 has 12 residues. Trimming pared 3 bases from V and 8 bases from J, leaving 9 bases between. Germline CDR1 reads SGHNT; CDR2 reads YYREEE (reference sequence). Study results and caveats: Contracting CD4+ clones lay largely in CM and EM, with CD8+ ones residing in EMRA. A balance of CD4 and CD8 characterized clones contracting day 15 to 85, whereas later expanders leaned CD4+.

To note about this clonotype: Its target is not known.

Sequencing was done on a sample of PBMCs or a T cell subset sorted from them (not recorded which). This TCR came from an adult woman who had mild COVID-19 (a few samples of this study predate the infection). Cell type and time point are not known. V and J are TRBV5-4 and TRBJ2-1; D uncertain. For the CDR3, the DNA is TGTGCCAGCAGCTCCCCCTTGCATGAGCAGTTCTTC. Protein product: CASSSPLHEQFF.